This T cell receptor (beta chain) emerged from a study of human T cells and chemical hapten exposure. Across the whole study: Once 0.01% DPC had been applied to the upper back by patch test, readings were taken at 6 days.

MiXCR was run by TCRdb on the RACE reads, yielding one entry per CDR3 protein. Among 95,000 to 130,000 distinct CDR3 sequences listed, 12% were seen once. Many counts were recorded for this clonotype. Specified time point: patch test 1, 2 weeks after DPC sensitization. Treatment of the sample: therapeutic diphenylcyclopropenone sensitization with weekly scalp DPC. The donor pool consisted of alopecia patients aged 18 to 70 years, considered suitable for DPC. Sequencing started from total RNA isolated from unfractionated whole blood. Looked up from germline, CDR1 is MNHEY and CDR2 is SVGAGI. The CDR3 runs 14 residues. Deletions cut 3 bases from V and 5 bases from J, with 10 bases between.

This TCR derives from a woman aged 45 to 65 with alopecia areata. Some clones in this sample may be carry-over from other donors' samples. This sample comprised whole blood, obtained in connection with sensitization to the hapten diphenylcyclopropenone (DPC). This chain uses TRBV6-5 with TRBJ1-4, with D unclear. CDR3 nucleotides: TGTGCCAGCAGTTATAATCAGGAGAATGAAAAACTGTTTTTT. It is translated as CASSYNQENEKLFF.